This T cell receptor (beta chain) was sequenced for a study of blood T cells in healthy people across ages. On this clonotype: What it binds is unknown.

Trimming stripped 7 bases from V and 2 bases from J, with 18 bases between. Germline CDR1 is SEHNR and CDR2 is FQNEAQ (reference sequence). The CDR3 spans 15 residues. General study findings and limits: Measured against age, TCR beta diversity per million T cells decreased in a roughly linear manner. Both naive CD4+ cell counts and diversity were greater in long-lived donors than in aged donors.

Through a sample-barcoded 5' primer and a J-beta primer mix, a second PCR was run for roughly 6 to 11 cycles. A template-switch adaptor with 12 random nucleotides tagged each cDNA molecule. TCRdb reanalysed the 5' RACE reads using MiXCR and keeps one entry per CDR3 protein. The top ten hold about 21% of the sample, which has 1.8 million or so distinct CDR3 sequences, roughly two fifths seen once. This chain connects TRBV7-9 to TRBJ2-7; the D is unclear. The receptor was derived from a human donor in good health. The sequencing input was blood. CDR3 region: CASTDSQDTAYEQYF. CDR3 DNA: TGTGCCAGCACCGACTCCCAGGATACCGCCTACGAGCAGTACTTC.